This paragraph reports one TCR beta chain. The antigen is undetermined. Only in-frame clones appear in the TCRdb table, and some are missing; sequencing was by immunoSEQ multiplex PCR. The sample has tens of thousands of clones, roughly 80% seen once. This record comes from a study of T cell responses to AZD1222 COVID-19 vaccine. Study-wide findings and caveats: Unmutated regions of variants are reportedly targeted by nearly half of spike-specific TCRs. Only a handful of AZD1222 recipients were seropositive at baseline. Two doses of AZD1222 preceded a rise in Spike-specific TCR breadth and depth. Donor demographics were predominantly white British with a female majority; clonal diversity may be underestimated.

CDR1 is SNHLY, CDR2 FYNNEI, per germline. The CDR3 loop spans 13 amino acids. Trimming removed 6 bases from V and 4 bases from J, with 12 bases in between. The genes are TRBV2 and TRBJ1-2, with D possibly TRBD1 on 6 matching bases. Sequencing was performed on peripheral blood, taken on day 0 of AZD1222 vaccination. This TCR was sampled from an adult in good health. The CDR3 region has the DNA TGTGCCAGCAGAGGGGGGCACCTCTATGGCTACACCTTC. Amino acid sequence: CASRGGHLYGYTF.